This T cell receptor (beta chain) was documented in a study of blood T cell repertoires in COVID-19. For the study at large: There were acute and convalescent COVID-19 samples, and they came from the United States, Italy and Spain. Sources were T cells, B-cell-depleted T cells, or PBMCs; the material itself was cDNA or gDNA.

Germline V CDR1 and CDR2: KGHSH, LQKENI. V was trimmed by 3 bases and J by 1 base, leaving 9 bases between them. The CDR3 covers 14 residues. The method was immunoSEQ multiplex PCR; TCRdb's version includes in-frame clones alone and lacks a portion of them. Of roughly 87,000 clones in the sample, about nine tenths were seen once. The receptor comes from a man aged 60 to 69 with acute or convalescent COVID-19. The sequencing sample was made of peripheral blood. The rearrangement links TRBV18 to TRBJ1-1; D remains ambiguous. The DNA of the CDR3 is TGTGCCAGCTCACCTAATTTCGGGAACACTGAAGCTTTCTTT. Amino acids: CASSPNFGNTEAFF.